A selection of T cell receptor beta chains follows, all from one sample in a study of T cell changes during pregnancy in multiple sclerosis. Data came from immunoSEQ multiplex PCR; TCRdb stores just in-frame clones and leaves some out. The sample includes some 76,000 clones, 85% to 95% of them seen just once. Here the sequenced sample was CD4+ T cells from peripheral blood mononuclear cells, taken after pregnancy. The receptors stem from a female donor with multiple sclerosis, enrolled in a pregnancy study. Each CDR3 is given with its conserved first and last residue. A D gene is named only where the DNA matches it firmly. Rows give clone size only sometimes, using once, few, many, or a class for an expanded clone.

cdr3_nt: TGTGCCAGCAGCGTAGGACACCTTAACTATGGCTACACCTTC; cdr3_aa: CASSVGHLNYGYTF; clone_size: NA; j_call: TRBJ1-2; v_call: TRBV9; cdr3_length: 14; d_call: NA
cdr3_nt: TGTGCCAGCAGCACCCGACTAGGGGAAGGCTACACCTTC; cdr3_aa: CASSTRLGEGYTF; clone_size: NA; j_call: TRBJ1-2; v_call: TRBV4-2; cdr3_length: 13; d_call: NA
cdr3_nt: TGTGCCAGCAAAGAGGGCAATGAGCAGTTCTTC; cdr3_aa: CASKEGNEQFF; clone_size: NA; j_call: TRBJ2-1; v_call: TRBV7-9; cdr3_length: 11; d_call: NA
cdr3_nt: TGTGCCAGCAGCCCCGAGGCGTCCGCAGATACGCAGTATTTT; cdr3_aa: CASSPEASADTQYF; clone_size: NA; j_call: TRBJ2-3; v_call: TRBV9; cdr3_length: 14; d_call: NA
cdr3_nt: TGTGCCAGCAGACGCAGGGGCAATCAGCCCCAGCATTTT; cdr3_aa: CASRRRGNQPQHF; clone_size: NA; j_call: TRBJ1-5; v_call: TRBV28; cdr3_length: 13; d_call: NA
cdr3_nt: TGTACCAGTCCCCGGAGAGCAGCGGGAGGAAGAAACAATGAGCAGTTCTTC; cdr3_aa: CTSPRRAAGGRNNEQFF; clone_size: NA; j_call: TRBJ2-1; v_call: TRBV19; cdr3_length: 17; d_call: TRBD2
cdr3_nt: TGTGCCACCAGCAGAGATCAGGGCACTGAAGCTTTCTTT; cdr3_aa: CATSRDQGTEAFF; clone_size: NA; j_call: TRBJ1-1; v_call: TRBV15; cdr3_length: 13; d_call: NA
cdr3_nt: TGTGCCAGCAGCTTGGCACAGGGGCGGGCTGAAGCTTTCTTT; cdr3_aa: CASSLAQGRAEAFF; clone_size: NA; j_call: TRBJ1-1; v_call: TRBV11-2; cdr3_length: 14; d_call: TRBD1
cdr3_nt: TGTGCCAGCACACGCTTAGGGGATTTTGGAACAGATACGCAGTATTTT; cdr3_aa: CASTRLGDFGTDTQYF; clone_size: NA; j_call: TRBJ2-3; v_call: TRBV2; cdr3_length: 16; d_call: NA
cdr3_nt: TGTGCCAGCAGTGAAGCGCGTTACGGGACTAGCGGGAGAGCCTACGAGCAGTACTTC; cdr3_aa: CASSEARYGTSGRAYEQYF; clone_size: NA; j_call: TRBJ2-7; v_call: TRBV6-1; cdr3_length: 19; d_call: TRBD2
cdr3_nt: TGTGCCAGCAAGGGCGGGGGGGAGACCCAGTACTTC; cdr3_aa: CASKGGGETQYF; clone_size: NA; j_call: TRBJ2-5; v_call: TRBV5-4; cdr3_length: 12; d_call: TRBD2
cdr3_nt: TGTGCCAGCAGTGTTACACAGGGACGAAACACCATATATTTT; cdr3_aa: CASSVTQGRNTIYF; clone_size: NA; j_call: TRBJ1-3; v_call: TRBV28; cdr3_length: 14; d_call: NA
cdr3_nt: TGTGCCAGCAGCAAGACTAGCGGTACCTACGAGCAGTACTTC; cdr3_aa: CASSKTSGTYEQYF; clone_size: NA; j_call: TRBJ2-7; v_call: TRBV6-1; cdr3_length: 14; d_call: TRBD2
cdr3_nt: TGTGCCAGCGGTAGCGGGACAAATGAGCAGTTCTTC; cdr3_aa: CASGSGTNEQFF; clone_size: NA; j_call: TRBJ2-1; v_call: TRBV2; cdr3_length: 12; d_call: TRBD2
cdr3_nt: TGTGCCAGCAGCTTCCCTAGCATTCCCGAGACCCAGTACTTC; cdr3_aa: CASSFPSIPETQYF; clone_size: NA; j_call: TRBJ2-5; v_call: TRBV7-2; cdr3_length: 14; d_call: NA
cdr3_nt: TGTGCCTGGAGTACCCCTTCTAGGAGTGCATATGATGAGCAGTTCTTC; cdr3_aa: CAWSTPSRSAYDEQFF; clone_size: NA; j_call: TRBJ2-1; v_call: TRBV30; cdr3_length: 16; d_call: NA
cdr3_nt: TGTGCCAGCAGCTTAGAGGCTGTTTCCTACGAGCAGTACTTC; cdr3_aa: CASSLEAVSYEQYF; clone_size: once; j_call: TRBJ2-7; v_call: TRBV11-2; cdr3_length: 14; d_call: NA
cdr3_nt: TGCGCCAGCAGCTTGAATCCAGGGCGTGCCTATGGCTACACCTTC; cdr3_aa: CASSLNPGRAYGYTF; clone_size: NA; j_call: TRBJ1-2; v_call: TRBV5-1; cdr3_length: 15; d_call: NA
cdr3_nt: TGTGCCAGTAGTATACGCGGGAACACTGAAGCTTTCTTT; cdr3_aa: CASSIRGNTEAFF; clone_size: once; j_call: TRBJ1-1; v_call: TRBV19; cdr3_length: 13; d_call: NA
cdr3_nt: TGTGCCACCAGCAGAGATCAGGGGTGGACTGAAGCTTTCTTT; cdr3_aa: CATSRDQGWTEAFF; clone_size: NA; j_call: TRBJ1-1; v_call: TRBV15; cdr3_length: 14; d_call: NA
cdr3_nt: TGTGCCAGCAGCGTCGGGGTGGGACTAGCGCAGAGCACCGGGGAGCTGTTTTTT; cdr3_aa: CASSVGVGLAQSTGELFF; clone_size: NA; j_call: TRBJ2-2; v_call: TRBV9; cdr3_length: 18; d_call: TRBD2
cdr3_nt: TGTGCCAGCAGTTACAAGGACAGGGTTGAGACTGAAGCTTTCTTT; cdr3_aa: CASSYKDRVETEAFF; clone_size: NA; j_call: TRBJ1-1; v_call: TRBV6-5; cdr3_length: 15; d_call: TRBD1